This T cell receptor beta chain was sequenced in a study of PD-L1 blockade in urothelial cancer. As for the study in general: Male patients with bladder-origin urothelial cancer numbered about nine tenths of the roughly 29. Blood drawn 3 weeks (second dose) and 6 weeks after treatment start was analyzed.

Concerning this clone: This specimen includes other DNA sequences encoding the same CDR3.

Germline loops: CDR1 SGHDT, CDR2 YYEEEE. The CDR3 is 15 amino acids. V trimming: 4 bases; J trimming: 5 bases; junction bases outside the gene matches: 6. Libraries were prepared by immunoSEQ multiplex PCR; TCRdb keeps only in-frame clonotypes and omits some of them. The sample consists of more than 40,000 clones, around 86% of them appearing once. The input for sequencing was PBMCs, taken around atezolizumab (anti-PD-L1) treatment. This chain uses TRBV5-6 with TRBJ2-2; 9 bases agree with TRBD1. This clonotype originated in a man in his sixties with urothelial cancer. The CDR3 is CASSRTGQGTGELFF. As DNA, the CDR3 is TGTGCCAGCAGCAGAACTGGACAGGGGACCGGGGAGCTGTTTTTT.